These 30 T cell receptor beta chains share one sample of origin, sequenced in a study of early T cells in non-severe SARS-CoV-2 infection. A single record per CDR3 protein comes from TCRdb applying MiXCR to the 5' RACE reads. The sample gives about 62,000 distinct CDR3 sequences, about 9.9% of which show up once; less than 1.5% is in the top ten. The sequenced material came from whole blood. The receptors derive from an adult who was a healthcare worker with PCR-confirmed SARS-CoV-2 infection or an uninfected control (not recorded which).

This rearrangement joins TRBV5-6 to TRBJ2-3, with 7 bases aligning to TRBD2. The CDR3 sequence is 14 residues long. Germline loops: CDR1 SGHDT, CDR2 YYEEEE. V shed 2 bases, J shed 5 bases, and the junction held 5 bases outside the gene matches. CDR3 sequence: CASSFRDYQDTQYF. CDR3 in DNA: TGTGCCAGCAGCTTTCGGGACTATCAAGATACGCAGTATTTT.

This clonotype was detected only a few times. The chain links TRBV2 to TRBJ2-3, with D maybe TRBD1 (6 bases). Germline CDR1 reads SNHLY; CDR2 reads FYNNEI. V lost 6 bases, J lost 0 bases, and 10 bases lay in between. The CDR3 loop spans 14 amino acids. The CDR3 DNA is TGTGCCAGCAGGAGGACAGCTAGCACAGATACGCAGTATTTT. Its translation: CASRRTASTDTQYF.

The chain uses TRBV5-1 and TRBJ1-5; a weak D match, TRBD1 (6 bases). The CDR3 contains 13 residues. Germline V CDR1 and CDR2: SGHRS, YFSETQ. V was pared by 0 bases and J by 10 bases, with 11 bases between. Here the CDR3 reads CASSLEWGQPQHF. The CDR3, as DNA: TGCGCCAGCAGCTTGGAATGGGGGCAACCCCAGCATTTT.

The rearrangement joins TRBV15 to TRBJ2-2, with a weak D call TRBD2 (7 bases). The V end was cut by 6 bases, the J end by 7 bases, with 15 bases between. Per germline, CDR1 LNHNV and CDR2 YYDKDF (reference sequence). This CDR3 region has 14 residues. The DNA for the CDR3 is TGTGCCACCAGGCCTAGGGGGGGCTTCGGGGAGCTGTTTTTT. Translating gives CATRPRGGFGELFF.

This clonotype occurred a few times. This chain uses TRBV6-6 with TRBJ1-1; D is unresolved. The ends were cut back, 6 bases at V and 6 bases at J, with 11 bases in the middle. This CDR3 has 12 residues. The V gene's germline CDR1 is MNHNY and CDR2 SVGAGI (reference sequence). CDR3 nucleotide sequence: TGTGCCAGCAGCACCGACGGGGCTGAAGCTTTCTTT. Residues: CASSTDGAEAFF.

This clonotype is labeled medium-sized. The V and J genes are TRBV4-1 and TRBJ2-1; D gene uncertain. Germline V lookup: CDR1 MGHRA, CDR2 YSYEKL. CDR3 size: 16 residues. Trimming left V 3 bases short and J 0 bases short, with 12 bases between. The CDR3 protein is CASSQINMISYNEQFF. DNA for the CDR3: TGCGCCAGCAGCCAGATCAACATGATCTCCTACAATGAGCAGTTCTTC.

This clonotype was found a few times. The genes are TRBV3-1 and TRBJ2-1; unclear D gene. Germline assignment: CDR1 LGHDT and CDR2 YNNKEL (reference sequence). The V end lost 5 bases, the J end lost 0 bases, and 11 bases lay between the germline ends. This CDR3 has 15 residues. The CDR3 DNA sequence: TGTGCCAGCAGCGACCTCACGAGCTCCTACAATGAGCAGTTCTTC. Its protein is CASSDLTSSYNEQFF.

This chain links TRBV11-3 with TRBJ2-3; tentative D call: TRBD1 (5 bases). Germline V gene data show CDR1 as SGHNT and CDR2 as YENEEA. Trimming shortened V by 5 bases and J by 1 base, and 16 bases separated the two germline ends. The CDR3 sequence is 16 residues long. CDR3 loop: CASSPFRAFGTDTQYF. Written as DNA, the CDR3 is TGTGCCAGCAGCCCGTTCAGGGCGTTTGGCACAGATACGCAGTATTTT.

This clonotype was picked up a small number of times. The chain joins TRBV5-1 to TRBJ2-5; D is uncertain. The CDR3 is 15 amino acids. Trimming removed 0 bases at V and 9 bases at J, with 18 bases between. Germline lookup yields CDR1 SGHRS and CDR2 YFSETQ. As DNA, the CDR3 is TGCGCCAGCAGCTTGGGTACCGACCAAGGGCGTTCCCAGTACTTC. Translation gives CASSLGTDQGRSQYF.

This chain joins TRBV10-3 and TRBJ1-3, with 8 bases lining up with TRBD1. The junction had 13 bases not matched to a gene; V was cut back by 6 bases and J by 6 bases. Germline CDR1 is ENHRY and CDR2 is SYGVKD. This CDR3 has 16 amino acids. CDR3 coding DNA: TGTGCCATCAGCGCGAACCCAGGGGGCGCGGCAAACACCATATATTTT. Its translation is CAISANPGGAANTIYF.

This clonotype showed up just a few times. The V call is TRBV2, the J call TRBJ2-2; perhaps TRBD2 as D (6 bases). V was cut by 6 bases and J by 3 bases, with 8 bases left in between. CDR1 and CDR2 from the germline V gene are SNHLY and FYNNEI. This CDR3 comprises 13 residues. CDR3 residues: CASRRGDTGELFF. The CDR3 bases are TGTGCCAGCAGGCGGGGAGACACCGGGGAGCTGTTTTTT.

This chain uses TRBV2 with TRBJ1-1; 9 positions agree with TRBD1. The CDR3 totals 14 residues. CDR1 is SNHLY, CDR2 FYNNEI, per germline. The V gene end was trimmed by 6 bases and the J gene end by 4 bases; junction bases not matched to a gene: 6. CDR3 sequence (DNA): TGTGCCAGCAGCTTACAGGGGGCCGGCACTGAAGCTTTCTTT. Residues: CASSLQGAGTEAFF.

The CDR3, as DNA: TGTGCCAGCAGCTTAGCAGGCCATAGCTATGGCTACACCTTC. It is translated as CASSLAGHSYGYTF. This rearrangement joins TRBV11-1 to TRBJ1-2; D unclear. Deletions cut 0 bases from V and 4 bases from J, with 9 bases between. The CDR3 totals 14 residues. Germline CDR1 SGHAT, CDR2 FQDESV (reference sequence).

This clonotype was detected only a few times. The genes are TRBV24-1 and TRBJ2-1, with D tentatively TRBD1 or TRBD2 (5 bases each). Germline V CDR1 and CDR2: KGHDR, SFDVKD. V was pared by 4 bases and J by 0 bases, with 12 bases between. This CDR3 has 16 residues. The CDR3 bases are TGTGCCACCAGTGACTATCCAGGGAGCTCCTACAATGAGCAGTTCTTC. Translated: CATSDYPGSSYNEQFF.

This clonotype occurred many times. The chain combines TRBV7-2 with TRBJ2-1, with 7 bases identical to TRBD1. CDR1 is SGHTA, CDR2 FQGNSA, per germline. There are 13 residues in the CDR3. V dropped 7 bases and J dropped 7; count of bases not matched to a gene: 7. DNA for the CDR3: TGTGCCAGCAACGAACAGGGGTCGAATGAGCAGTTCTTC. Translating gives CASNEQGSNEQFF.

V usage is TRBV6-2 or TRBV6-3 and J usage is TRBJ2-7; D could derive from TRBD1 or TRBD2 (5 bases each). The CDR3 consists of 14 residues. Germline V lookup: CDR1 MNHEY, CDR2 SVGEGT. Deletions cut 0 bases from V and 4 bases from J, with 10 bases between. The CDR3 region has the DNA TGTGCCAGCAGTTACTCGATGGGACCGTACGAGCAGTACGTC. Amino acids: CASSYSMGPYEQYV.

This clonotype was seen many times. The chain links TRBV27 to TRBJ2-1; D perhaps matches TRBD1 (5 bases). CDR1 MNHEY and CDR2 SMNVEV come from the germline V gene (reference sequence). This CDR3 region has 18 residues. Trimming stripped 0 bases from V and 4 bases from J, with 19 bases between. The CDR3 protein is CASSLSNWGQPFYNEQFF. CDR3 DNA: TGTGCCAGCAGTTTATCGAATTGGGGCCAACCCTTTTACAATGAGCAGTTCTTC.

There are many counts of this clonotype. This chain connects TRBV7-8 to TRBJ2-7, with D unclear. Trimming shortened V by 1 base and J by 5 bases, and 15 bases separated the two germline ends. The CDR3 loop spans 15 amino acids. CDR1 is SGHVS and CDR2 is FQNEAQ in the germline V gene. CDR3 bases: TGTGCCAGCAGCTTAGACGGTCGTGGTGTGCACGAGCAGTACGTC. It codes for CASSLDGRGVHEQYV.

This clonotype was counted ten times or more. The genes are TRBV12-3 or TRBV12-4 and TRBJ2-5, with 7 bases fitting TRBD1. This CDR3 spans 16 amino acids. V lost 6 bases and J lost 3; bases outside the gene matches: 13. CDR3 coding DNA: TGTGCCAGCAGGTCTGCCTCCGGGACAGAAAAAGAGACCCAGTACTTC. It is translated as CASRSASGTEKETQYF.

V gene TRBV21-1 combines with J gene TRBJ2-7; the DNA was not compared with TRBD1, the D call given in the table. TRBV21-1 is an annotated pseudogene. The CDR3 is 17 residues long. CDR3 DNA sequence: TGTGCCAGCAGCAAACCTACGACAGGAGACCCTTCCTACGAGCAGTACGTC. Translating it yields CASSKPTTGDPSYEQYV.

There are a few counts of this clonotype. The gene calls are TRBV6-1 and TRBJ2-3; D ambiguous. There are 15 residues in the CDR3. V was shortened by 6 bases and J by 0 bases, with 13 bases between the two germline ends. Germline assignment: CDR1 MNHNS and CDR2 SASEGT. CDR3 residues: CASRKDGSSTDTQYF. The CDR3 DNA reads TGTGCCAGCAGAAAAGACGGATCTAGCACAGATACGCAGTATTTT.

CDR3 sequence (DNA): TGCAGTGGGCTGGGTTCAGATGAAAAACTGTTTTTT. It yields the protein CSGLGSDEKLFF. The rearrangement uses TRBV20-1 and TRBJ1-4; D is ambiguous. Germline V gene sequence: CDR1 DFQATT, CDR2 SNEGSKA (reference sequence). The CDR3 has 12 residues. V lost 7 bases and J lost 6, with 12 bases in between.

In this sample, this clonotype turned up many times. The chain joins TRBV11-2 to TRBJ1-1; possibly TRBD1 for D (5 bases). The germline gives CDR1 SGHAT, CDR2 FQNNGV. V lost 5 bases to trimming and J lost 3 bases, with 16 bases between them. The CDR3 totals 15 residues. In DNA form, the CDR3 reads TGTGCCAGCAGCGAAGCCTACAGGAGATACACTGAAGCTTTCTTT. Translating gives CASSEAYRRYTEAFF.

About this clonotype itself: Germline and junction disagree at one end, which may indicate a read error. This chain links TRBV15 with TRBJ2-2; D may be TRBD1 or TRBD2 (5 bases each). CDR1 and CDR2 from the germline V gene are LNHNV and YYDKDF (reference sequence). The CDR3 has 12 amino acids. CDR3 DNA: TGTGCCACCAGCAGGGGACCCGGGAAGCTGTTTTTT. Its translation is CATSRGPGKLFF.

This clonotype was detected only a few times. The V and J genes are TRBV11-2 and TRBJ2-3, with no clear D. This CDR3 has 14 residues. Trimming pared 1 base from V and 4 bases from J, leaving 9 bases between. Germline V gives CDR1 SGHAT, CDR2 FQNNGV. CDR3 in amino acids: CASSLVPRSDTQYF. The CDR3 DNA follows: TGTGCCAGCAGCTTAGTACCCCGGTCAGATACGCAGTATTTT.

This clonotype appeared a few times. This sequence joins TRBV19 and TRBJ1-4; the D is unclear. The CDR3 runs to 15 residues. V lost 6 bases to trimming and J lost 2 bases, with 13 bases between them. Germline V CDR1 and CDR2: LNHDA, SQIVND (reference sequence). CDR3 amino acids: CASSGRQSTNEKLFF. CDR3 coding DNA: TGTGCCAGTAGCGGCAGGCAGTCGACTAATGAAAAACTGTTTTTT.

This clonotype was observed at least ten times. The rearrangement links TRBV5-8 to TRBJ1-6; no firm D call. Trimming shortened V by 4 bases and J by 1 base, and 12 bases separated the two germline ends. The CDR3 is 16 amino acids. CDR1 SGHTS and CDR2 YDEGEE come from the germline V gene. Written as DNA, the CDR3 is TGTGCCAGCAGCCCCCGGGCAGGATCCTATAATTCACCCCTCCACTTT. The encoded protein is CASSPRAGSYNSPLHF.

In this sample, this clonotype turned up many times. This chain joins TRBV10-3 and TRBJ1-5; D remains ambiguous. CDR3 length: 13 residues. Trimming removed 4 bases from V and 1 base from J, with 5 bases in between. Germline V gene lookup returns CDR1 ENHRY and CDR2 SYGVKD. The CDR3 nucleotides are TGTGCCATCAGTGTCGGCAGCAATCAGCCCCAGCATTTT. Amino acid sequence: CAISVGSNQPQHF.

This clonotype was counted a few times. The chain uses TRBV3-1 and TRBJ1-3; D gene uncertain. The CDR3 covers 17 residues. Between the trimmed V and J ends, which lost 0 bases and 4 bases, there was a span of 16 bases. CDR1 is LGHDT, CDR2 YNNKEL, per germline (reference sequence). The CDR3: CASSQDLAGHVGNTIYF. The CDR3 DNA reads as TGTGCCAGCAGCCAAGATTTGGCGGGCCACGTAGGAAACACCATATATTTT.

In this sample, this clonotype turned up many times. CDR3 residues: CASSLGAGYEQYV. The CDR3 region has the DNA TGTGCCAGCAGCTTAGGTGCCGGCTACGAGCAGTACGTC. This chain connects TRBV7-8 to TRBJ2-7; D ambiguous. CDR1 and CDR2 (germline): SGHVS, FQNEAQ. Deletions cut 1 base from V and 3 bases from J, with 7 bases between. The CDR3 extends over 13 amino acids.